Listed below are T cell receptor beta chains from one sample, sequenced in a study of tumor T cells in aggressive B-cell lymphoma. Measured with immunoSEQ multiplex PCR; TCRdb has only the in-frame clones, and not every one. The sample yields about 7,600 clones, 75% to 85% seen once. The sequenced sample was tumor tissue. The receptors were sampled from an adult with diffuse large B cell lymphoma. The CDR3 runs from the conserved cysteine through the conserved F or W. Fields, in order: D gene, V gene, clone size, J gene, CDR3 protein, CDR3 DNA. A D gene is named only where the DNA matches it firmly. Clone size appears in some rows only: once, few, many, or a class for an expanded clone.

>-|TRBV10-3|-|TRBJ1-1
CAISEGGSNTEAFF
TGTGCCATCAGTGAGGGGGGCTCGAACACTGAAGCTTTCTTT
>TRBD2|TRBV25-1|-|TRBJ2-2
CASRGLAGGPTSGELFF
TGTGCCAGCCGTGGATTAGCGGGAGGGCCTACCTCCGGGGAGCTGTTTTTT
>-|TRBV28|once|TRBJ1-1
CASNYRTDYNTEAFF
TGTGCCAGCAATTATCGGACAGATTATAACACTGAAGCTTTCTTT
>TRBD2|TRBV9|-|TRBJ2-1
CASSPVAGGPHPYNEQFF
TGTGCCAGCAGCCCGGTAGCGGGAGGGCCTCACCCCTACAATGAGCAGTTCTTC
>-|TRBV12-5|-|TRBJ1-1
CASGPRGVWGRTEAFF
TGTGCTAGTGGTCCCCGCGGGGTGTGGGGTCGAACTGAAGCTTTCTTT
>-|TRBV9|-|TRBJ2-6
CASSVGGGPGANVLTF
TGTGCCAGCAGCGTAGGGGGGGGGCCAGGGGCCAACGTCCTGACTTTC
>TRBD1|TRBV4-1|-|TRBJ2-5
CASSQDRGTGTETQYF
TGCGCCAGCAGCCAAGATCGCGGGACAGGGACAGAGACCCAGTACTTC
>TRBD1|TRBV9|-|TRBJ2-7
CASSAGTGDYEQYF
TGTGCCAGCAGCGCGGGGACAGGGGACTACGAGCAGTACTTC
>TRBD2|TRBV19|-|TRBJ2-1
CASNTAGGPYNEQFF
TGTGCCAGTAATACAGCGGGAGGGCCCTACAATGAGCAGTTCTTC
>-|TRBV9|-|TRBJ2-7
CASSEGDGVGGTYEQYF
TGTGCCAGCAGCGAGGGGGACGGGGTGGGAGGGACCTACGAGCAGTACTTC
>TRBD2|TRBV9|-|TRBJ2-7
CASSAGGVEYEQYF
TGTGCCAGCAGCGCCGGGGGGGTTGAGTACGAGCAGTACTTC
>TRBD1|TRBV9|once|TRBJ1-4
CASSVRRDRGEDEKLFF
TGTGCCAGCAGCGTGCGCCGGGACAGAGGGGAGGATGAAAAACTGTTTTTT
>TRBD1|TRBV7-2|-|TRBJ2-5
CASSLRQGAIETVETQYF
TGTGCCAGCAGCCTCAGACAGGGGGCTATCGAGACGGTAGAGACCCAGTACTTC
>-|TRBV5-4|-|TRBJ1-6
CDSSLEHPSASPLHF
TGTGACAGCAGCTTGGAACATCCGTCCGCTTCACCCCTCCACTTT
>-|TRBV4-1|-|TRBJ2-2
CASSPQATRPNTGELFF
TGCGCCAGCAGCCCTCAGGCGACACGTCCGAACACCGGGGAGCTGTTTTTT
>-|TRBV7-9|-|TRBJ2-1
CASSLVLKEDEQFF
TGTGCCAGCAGCTTAGTTCTCAAAGAGGATGAGCAGTTCTTC
>TRBD2|TRBV4-3|-|TRBJ2-3
CASSQDGGGSSDTQYF
TGCGCCAGCAGCCAAGACGGCGGGGGAAGTTCAGATACGCAGTATTTT
>-|TRBV9|once|TRBJ2-7
CASSVAWGSEVQYF
TGTGCCAGCAGCGTAGCGTGGGGCTCAGAGGTGCAGTACTTC
>TRBD2|TRBV18|-|TRBJ2-7
CASSPISGSYEQYF
TGTGCCAGCTCACCAATAAGCGGGAGCTACGAGCAGTACTTC
>-|TRBV6-5|-|TRBJ2-5
CASSYGQQETQYF
TGTGCCAGCAGTTACGGACAGCAAGAGACCCAGTACTTC
>-|TRBV5-6|-|TRBJ1-5
CASSLGVNSNQPQHF
TGTGCCAGCAGCTTGGGTGTTAATAGCAATCAGCCCCAGCATTTT
>TRBD1|TRBV27|few|TRBJ2-5
CASSLNARGPSQETQYF
TGTGCCAGCAGTTTAAACGCCAGGGGGCCGAGCCAAGAGACCCAGTACTTC
>-|TRBV7-8|-|TRBJ2-2
CASQENTGELFF
TGTGCCAGTCAGGAGAACACCGGGGAGCTGTTTTTT
>-|TRBV7-2|-|TRBJ2-5
CASSPLGGGETQYF
TGTGCCAGCAGCCCACTAGGGGGGGGAGAGACCCAGTACTTC
>TRBD1|TRBV5-4|-|TRBJ2-1
CASRGWGTGTYNEQFF
TGTGCCAGCAGAGGCTGGGGGACAGGGACGTACAATGAGCAGTTCTTC
>-|TRBV28|-|TRBJ2-1
CASSVQGTLNSYNEQFF
TGTGCCAGCAGCGTCCAGGGGACCCTAAACTCCTACAATGAGCAGTTCTTC
>TRBD1|TRBV2|few|TRBJ1-5
CASSERGQTFWGNQPQHF
TGTGCCAGCAGTGAAAGGGGACAGACGTTTTGGGGCAATCAGCCCCAGCATTTT
>-|TRBV29-1|-|TRBJ2-7
CSVEDFGDTEQYF
TGCAGCGTTGAAGATTTCGGGGATACCGAGCAGTACTTC
>-|TRBV9|once|TRBJ2-1
CASSVDSYNEQFF
TGTGCCAGCAGCGTCGACTCATACAATGAGCAGTTCTTC
>-|TRBV11-2|-|TRBJ2-7
CASSGDIYEQYF
TGTGCCAGCAGCGGGGACATCTACGAGCAGTACTTC
>-|TRBV27|-|TRBJ2-2
CASSLWGTSGTGELFF
TGTGCCAGCAGTTTATGGGGAACTAGTGGAACCGGGGAGCTGTTTTTT
>TRBD1|TRBV27|-|TRBJ2-2
CASSFGTGGSRELFF
TGTGCCAGCAGTTTTGGAACAGGGGGTAGTAGGGAGCTGTTTTTT
>-|TRBV27|-|TRBJ1-4
CASSPRWAPNEKLFF
TGTGCCAGCAGCCCCCGGTGGGCTCCCAATGAAAAACTGTTTTTT
>-|TRBV25-1|-|TRBJ2-3
CASGDWYSTDTQYF
TGTGCCAGCGGCGACTGGTATAGCACAGATACGCAGTATTTT
>-|TRBV2|once|TRBJ2-5
CASSPRARNPDETQYF
TGTGCCAGCAGTCCTAGAGCCAGAAATCCCGATGAGACCCAGTACTTC